The 14 T cell receptor beta chains below come from one sample, sequenced in a study of T cells in localized non-small cell lung cancer. Produced via immunoSEQ multiplex PCR; TCRdb's table is partial and in-frame only. The table shows just under 20,000 clones, with about nine tenths occurring only once. The starting material was peripheral blood, obtained before any cancer treatment. The source of these receptors is a man aged 35-75 years with stage I lung adenocarcinoma.

Only one count was recorded for this clone. This chain links TRBV14 with TRBJ2-1; 10 bases line up with TRBD1. The CDR3 totals 14 residues. J was trimmed by 8 bases and V by 6 bases; bases with no gene match: 7. Germline lookup yields CDR1 SGHDN and CDR2 FVKESK. The CDR3 sequence: CASRVSGTGDEQFF. CDR3 nucleotides: TGTGCCAGCAGGGTATCCGGGACAGGGGATGAGCAGTTCTTC.

There are a few counts of this clone. This chain joins TRBV4-1 and TRBJ2-5; D ambiguous. In germline, CDR1 is MGHRA, CDR2 YSYEKL. The CDR3 runs 15 residues. Trimming took off 1 base at V and 5 bases at J, with 14 bases between the two ends. In nucleotides, the CDR3 is TGCGCCAGCAGCCAAGCAACAGTAGCTCGCGAGACCCAGTACTTC. Amino acids: CASSQATVARETQYF.

The V gene is TRBV4-2, the J gene TRBJ2-3; D unresolved. In germline, CDR1 is LGHNA, CDR2 YNFKEQ. The CDR3 loop spans 12 amino acids. The V end was cut by 4 bases, the J end by 6 bases, with 8 bases between. In DNA, the CDR3 is TGTGCCAGCAGCCCCTTTGGGGATACGCAGTATTTT. It translates to CASSPFGDTQYF.

The chain carries TRBV5-1 and TRBJ1-1, with D possibly matching TRBD1 (5 bases). With 0 bases removed from V and 6 bases from J, the gap between germline ends came to 21 bases. The CDR3 loop spans 17 amino acids. From germline, CDR1 is SGHRS and CDR2 YFSETQ. DNA of the CDR3: TGCGCCAGCAGCTTGGAGGTTGGGCAGGGTTTGGGAGCTGAAGCTTTCTTT. Protein sequence: CASSLEVGQGLGAEAFF.

The genes are TRBV5-4 and TRBJ1-1; 7 bases are shared with TRBD1. V shed 0 bases, J shed 7 bases, and the junction held 3 bases outside the gene matches. CDR3 length: 13 residues. Per germline, CDR1 SGHNT and CDR2 YYREEE (reference sequence). The CDR3 spells CASSLASGGEAFF. The CDR3 region has the DNA TGTGCCAGCAGCTTGGCCTCAGGGGGTGAAGCTTTCTTT.

This clone is a singleton in its sample. The V gene is TRBV4-2, the J gene TRBJ1-3, with 8 bases fitting TRBD1. Germline trimming cut 0 bases from V and 4 bases from J; bases unmatched to any gene: 8. CDR1 LGHNA and CDR2 YNFKEQ come from the germline V gene. The CDR3 is made up of 17 amino acids. The CDR3 DNA follows: TGTGCCAGCAGCCAAGATAAGCAGGGGGCTTCGGGAAACACCATATATTTT. Amino acid sequence: CASSQDKQGASGNTIYF.

The chain has TRBV6-5 and TRBJ2-7; TRBD2 is a possible D gene (6 bases). Trimming removed 5 bases from V and 6 bases from J, with 17 bases in between. CDR1 is MNHEY and CDR2 is SVGAGI in the germline V gene. There are 14 residues in the CDR3. DNA for the CDR3: TGTGCCAGCAGTCCGACGGGAGACGTTAGCGAGCAGTACTTC. Its translation: CASSPTGDVSEQYF.

This sequence joins TRBV2 and TRBJ1-5; weak D call: TRBD1 (6 bases). Germline V gene data show CDR1 as SNHLY and CDR2 as FYNNEI. The CDR3 has 13 residues. Trimming left V 6 bases short and J 0 bases short, with 6 bases between. In DNA form, the CDR3 reads TGTGCCAGCAGGGACAGTAGCAATCAGCCCCAGCATTTT. Translated, it gives CASRDSSNQPQHF. The full variable domain, in which reference TRBV2 and TRBJ1-5 provide the parts outside the CDR3, is EPEVTQTPSHQVTQMGQEVILRCVPISNHLYFYWYRQILGQKVEFLVSFYNNEISEKSEIFDDQFSVERPDGSNFTLKIRSTKLEDSAMYFCASRDSSNQPQHFGDGTRLSIL.

J is TRBJ2-1 and V is TRBV7-8, with D unresolved. V was clipped by 1 base and J by 1 base, with 17 bases between them. Per the germline V gene, CDR1 is SGHVS and CDR2 is FQNEAQ. The CDR3 loop spans 18 amino acids. The CDR3 DNA reads as TGTGCCAGCAGCTTAGGTGGGGTGGGCTTCTCATCCTACAATGAGCAGTTCTTC. Its translation: CASSLGGVGFSSYNEQFF.

V gene TRBV27 combines with J gene TRBJ2-3; 8 bases match TRBD2. Trimming at V came to 5 bases and at J to 3 bases, leaving 13 bases not matched to a gene. CDR1 is MNHEY, CDR2 SMNVEV, per germline (reference sequence). CDR3 length equals 17 residues. CDR3 protein: CASSPIEGSGITDTQYF. The DNA for the CDR3 is TGTGCCAGCAGTCCGATCGAGGGTAGCGGGATAACAGATACGCAGTATTTT.

The chain carries TRBV11-2 and TRBJ1-1; no clear D. There are 12 residues in the CDR3. Germline V gene data show CDR1 as SGHAT and CDR2 as FQNNGV. V dropped 1 base and J dropped 8 bases, with 8 bases sitting between them. The CDR3 sequence: CASSLAVFEAFF. CDR3 DNA sequence: TGTGCCAGCAGCTTAGCCGTATTCGAAGCTTTCTTT.

CDR3 residues: CASSIGSGLPYEQYF. CDR3 nucleotides: TGTGCCAGTAGTATAGGTTCGGGACTTCCCTACGAGCAGTACTTC. The rearrangement uses TRBV19 and TRBJ2-7; D is possibly TRBD2 (6 bases). V was cut by 1 base and J by 2 bases, with 12 bases left in between. This CDR3 has 15 amino acids. Germline lookup yields CDR1 LNHDA and CDR2 SQIVND (reference sequence).

The rearrangement joins TRBV10-2 to TRBJ2-7; 11 bases are shared with TRBD1. After removal of 2 bases from V and 6 bases from J, the junction contained 6 bases not matched to a gene. This CDR3 comprises 15 residues. CDR1 WSHSY and CDR2 SAAADI come from the germline V gene. DNA of the CDR3: TGCGCCAGCAGTGAGCCGGGACAGGGGGGCTCCGAGCAGTACTTC. Translation: CASSEPGQGGSEQYF.

The J gene is TRBJ1-1, the V gene TRBV6-5; possible D gene TRBD1, 5 bases. Germline V gene lookup returns CDR1 MNHEY and CDR2 SVGAGI. The CDR3 contains 15 residues. V lost 6 bases and J lost 4, with 18 bases in between. CDR3 amino acids: CASRQDSRGLTEAFF. The CDR3 DNA reads as TGTGCCAGCAGGCAGGACTCTCGGGGCCTCACTGAAGCTTTCTTT.